A single sample gave rise to the 7 T cell receptor beta chains below, sequenced in a study of T-cell memory formation after mild COVID-19 (dated by TCRdb to the early 2020s). Receptors were amplified or captured by 5' RACE. Sequencing relied on an Illumina NovaSeq 6000. The public reads were quality trimmed at Q25 with fastp and then assembled into clones with MiXCR by TCRdb, keeping productive beta chains. One record per CDR3 amino acid sequence lists the most common genes and DNA. For this sample the table gives 350,000 to 500,000 distinct CDR3 sequences, of which under 20% were detected only once. The ten largest clones take up approximately 21% of the sample. What was sequenced was PBMCs or a T cell subset sorted from them (not recorded which). The receptors come from a man younger than 30 who had mild COVID-19 (a few samples of this study predate the infection). The sample titles of this study are shuffled in the database, so cell type and time point are left out; the donor was told from shared clones.

The chain joins TRBV6-6 to TRBJ2-3; 7 bases are shared with TRBD1. J lost 3 bases, V lost 2 bases, and 8 bases had no gene match. Per the germline V gene, CDR1 is MNHNY and CDR2 is SVGAGI (reference sequence). The CDR3 is 16 amino acids. CDR3 sequence reads: CASSYRTGAQTDTQYF. The CDR3 DNA reads as TGTGCCAGCAGTTACCGCACAGGGGCGCAGACAGATACGCAGTATTTT.

The table lists this clonotype with many counts. The rearrangement joins TRBV5-4 to TRBJ1-3; D is perhaps TRBD1 (5 bases). Per germline, CDR1 SGHNT and CDR2 YYREEE (reference sequence). V shed 0 bases and J shed 7 bases, with 8 bases lying between them. This CDR3 contains 13 residues. Here the CDR3 reads CASSLAQGNTIYF. The CDR3 bases are TGTGCCAGCAGCTTGGCCCAGGGCAACACCATATATTTT.

The V gene is TRBV27, the J gene TRBJ1-6; no reliable D call. The germline gives CDR1 MNHEY, CDR2 SMNVEV (reference sequence). V was trimmed by 4 bases and J by 14 bases, leaving 12 bases between them. The CDR3 is 12 residues long. CDR3 in DNA: TGTGCCAGCAGTTCCCAGGACTTAGCCCTCCACTTT. Translated: CASSSQDLALHF.

This chain uses TRBV20-1 with TRBJ2-5; 15 bases are a match to TRBD2. The CDR3 totals 15 residues. V was clipped by 4 bases and J by 5 bases; unmatched bases: 5. CDR1 is DFQATT, CDR2 SNEGSKA, per germline (reference sequence). CDR3 sequence (DNA): TGCAGTGCTACGGGACTAGCGGGGGGCATGGAGACCCAGTACTTC. This codes for CSATGLAGGMETQYF.

This clonotype was seen at least ten times. The chain couples TRBV7-2 to TRBJ1-2, with D possibly being TRBD1 (5 bases). In germline, CDR1 is SGHTA, CDR2 FQGNSA. V was shortened by 1 base and J by 8 bases, with 26 bases between the two germline ends. The CDR3 is made up of 18 amino acids. The CDR3 DNA sequence: TGTGCCAGCAGCTTAGTTACTTCGTCGCGGCGAACCGGGGGGGGCTACACCTTC. Protein product: CASSLVTSSRRTGGGYTF.

This clonotype was observed a few times. CDR3 in amino acids: CASIPPQIYEQYV. The CDR3 DNA follows: TGCGCCAGCATCCCCCCCCAGATCTACGAGCAGTACGTC. The rearrangement uses TRBV4-1 and TRBJ2-7; no reliable D call. The CDR3 has 13 residues. The germline V and J ends were trimmed by 7 bases and 3 bases, with 13 bases remaining between them. Germline-derived CDR1 and CDR2 are MGHRA and YSYEKL.

V and J are TRBV7-2 and TRBJ1-2, with D perhaps matching TRBD1 (6 bases). Germline V gives CDR1 SGHTA, CDR2 FQGNSA. V was cut by 1 base and J by 0 bases, with 12 bases left in between. CDR3 length equals 16 residues. The CDR3 region is CASSLVGTHTNYGYTF. The CDR3 DNA follows: TGTGCCAGCAGCTTAGTAGGGACACACACTAACTATGGCTACACCTTC.